These T cell receptor beta chains were read from a single sample in a study of T cell responses to AZD1222 COVID-19 vaccine. TCRdb keeps only in-frame clones here, not all; method: immunoSEQ multiplex PCR. The data contain about 150,000 clones, about 92% of them singletons. The sample was peripheral blood, taken 28 days after the second AZD1222 dose. These receptors all come from an adult who received the AZD1222 COVID-19 vaccine. Both conserved end residues are part of each CDR3. A D gene is named only where the DNA matches it firmly. The size entry is marked missing in some rows and otherwise reads once, few, many or a size class.

DNA	CDR3	V	J	size	D
TGTGCCACCAGCAGTAAGGGACAGGCTTCGATCCTTAATTCACCCCTCCACTTT	CATSSKGQASILNSPLHF	TRBV15	TRBJ1-6	medium-sized	TRBD1
TGTGCCAGCAGCCAAGAAAGGGGCATGATGACTGAAGCTTTCTTT	CASSQERGMMTEAFF	TRBV4-2	TRBJ1-1	-	-
TGTGCCAGCAGTTTCTGGGAAGGAAACACCATATATTTT	CASSFWEGNTIYF	TRBV12-3/TRBV12-4	TRBJ1-3	-	-
TGTGCCAGCAGCCAATTCGACAGGCTGCCCTACGAGCAGTACTTC	CASSQFDRLPYEQYF	TRBV7-9	TRBJ2-7	-	-
TGTGCCAGCTCACCGCCCGGGACAGGCTCCTACGAGCAGTACTTC	CASSPPGTGSYEQYF	TRBV18	TRBJ2-7	-	TRBD1
TGCAGCGTTGATCCGACAGGGAGGTCCGAGCAGTACTTC	CSVDPTGRSEQYF	TRBV29-1	TRBJ2-7	-	-
TGTGCCAGCTCACCAGGGCGGACCCAAGAGACCCAGTACTTC	CASSPGRTQETQYF	TRBV18	TRBJ2-5	-	-
TGCAGCGTTGCCTTGGCAGGGACTGGGGCCAACGTCCTGACTTTC	CSVALAGTGANVLTF	TRBV29-1	TRBJ2-6	once	-
TGTGCCAGCAGCTTAGCGGGACGAGAGACCCAGTACTTC	CASSLAGRETQYF	TRBV6-5	TRBJ2-5	-	TRBD2
TGTGCCAGCAGTGAAGAGGGGGGAAGGACTGAAGCTTTCTTT	CASSEEGGRTEAFF	TRBV2	TRBJ1-1	-	-
TGTGCCAGCAGCTTGGTAATGGGTAGGAGCTATGGCTACACCTTC	CASSLVMGRSYGYTF	TRBV5-4	TRBJ1-2	-	-
TGTGCCAGCAGTGAAGAATTCGGCACAGATACGCAGTATTTT	CASSEEFGTDTQYF	TRBV2	TRBJ2-3	-	-
TGTGCCAGCAGGATCCAGGGGAACACTGAAGCTTTCTTT	CASRIQGNTEAFF	TRBV12-3/TRBV12-4	TRBJ1-1	-	-
TGTGCCAGCTCACCGGTATCGAGACAGAGTAATCAGCCCCAGCATTTT	CASSPVSRQSNQPQHF	TRBV18	TRBJ1-5	-	-
TGCGCCAGCAGCTTCGTAGGGGGCGCGGGCTATGGCTACACCTTC	CASSFVGGAGYGYTF	TRBV5-1	TRBJ1-2	-	TRBD1
TGTGCCAGCAGTTACGTGGGACAGGGAGGCTATGGCTACACCTTC	CASSYVGQGGYGYTF	TRBV6-5	TRBJ1-2	-	TRBD1
TGTGCCAGCAGCTGGACAGGGGAAGATACGCAGTATTTT	CASSWTGEDTQYF	TRBV5-6	TRBJ2-3	-	TRBD1
TGTGCCAGTTATCAGGGGGTATCGGGAAACACCATATATTTT	CASYQGVSGNTIYF	TRBV24-1	TRBJ1-3	-	TRBD1
TGTGCCTGGACAGGGGGAAATAATTCACCCCTCCACTTT	CAWTGGNNSPLHF	TRBV30	TRBJ1-6	few	TRBD1
TGCGCCAGCAGCTTGTCATTAACGGGCAGCACTGAAGCTTTCTTT	CASSLSLTGSTEAFF	TRBV5-1	TRBJ1-1	-	-
TGTGCCAGCGGTCGGCGCCTAAGTGGAGGCTACACCTTC	CASGRRLSGGYTF	TRBV28	TRBJ1-2	-	-
TGTGCCAGCAGTCCCCGGGGGGCTCCCTACGAGCAGTACTTC	CASSPRGAPYEQYF	TRBV7-9	TRBJ2-7	once	-
TGTGCCAGTAGTATAGGGACAGGGGGATATGGCTACACCTTC	CASSIGTGGYGYTF	TRBV19	TRBJ1-2	-	TRBD1
TGTGCCAGCAACGACAGGTCTGATGGCTACACCTTC	CASNDRSDGYTF	TRBV9	TRBJ1-2	-	-
TGTGCCAGCGGCCCGCGGGACCGCCTAAGTCAGCCCCAGCATTTT	CASGPRDRLSQPQHF	TRBV2	TRBJ1-5	-	-
TGTGCCTGGAGTCCGACCCGGACAGGCGAGCAGTACTTC	CAWSPTRTGEQYF	TRBV30	TRBJ2-7	-	TRBD1
TGTGCCAGCAGCTTAACGGGCACTACTAGCGGCAATGAGCAGTTCTTC	CASSLTGTTSGNEQFF	TRBV7-3	TRBJ2-1	-	TRBD2
TGCGCCAGCAGCCAGCAACAGGGCGGTAATGAAAAACTGTTTTTT	CASSQQQGGNEKLFF	TRBV4-1	TRBJ1-4	-	-
TGTGCCAGCAGTTCCACAGGCGGCGAGCAGTACTTC	CASSSTGGEQYF	TRBV12-3/TRBV12-4	TRBJ2-7	few	-
TGTGCCAGTAGTATAGAGGACTCCCCCTACAATGAGCAGTTCTTC	CASSIEDSPYNEQFF	TRBV19	TRBJ2-1	-	-
TGCAGCGCCGGAACCGGGACAGGGGGCAGGTGGGATGAAAAACTGTTTTTT	CSAGTGTGGRWDEKLFF	TRBV29-1	TRBJ1-4	-	TRBD1
TGTGCCAGCAGTTTAACCCCAGGACAGGCCATGGTTGTGAACACTGAAGCTTTCTTT	CASSLTPGQAMVVNTEAFF	TRBV27	TRBJ1-1	-	TRBD1
TGTGCCAGCAGCCTAGGGGACACCATATATTTT	CASSLGDTIYF	TRBV13	TRBJ1-3	-	-
TGTGCCAGCAGCGCAGCTTCAAGCTACGAGCAGTACTTC	CASSAASSYEQYF	TRBV9	TRBJ2-7	-	-
TGTGCCAGCAGCTCGGGGCACTACAATGAGCAGTTCTTC	CASSSGHYNEQFF	TRBV14	TRBJ2-1	-	-
TGTGCCAGCAGTCCTACCGGCACTAGTTTTGACGAGCAGTACTTC	CASSPTGTSFDEQYF	TRBV6-5	TRBJ2-7	-	-
TGTGCCACCAGTGACTCGAGGGACGCCGCGGACACTGAAGCTTTCTTT	CATSDSRDAADTEAFF	TRBV24-1	TRBJ1-1	few	-
TGTGCCAGCAACCCTAGGACAGATAATGAAAAACTGTTTTTT	CASNPRTDNEKLFF	TRBV2	TRBJ1-4	-	-
TGTGCCAGTAATTCAGGGGGAGCGTTCTACTATGGCTACACCTTC	CASNSGGAFYYGYTF	TRBV19	TRBJ1-2	-	TRBD1
TGTGCTAGCGGGGGGAGCTCCTACGAGCAGTACTTC	CASGGSSYEQYF	TRBV28	TRBJ2-7	-	TRBD2
TGTGCCAGCAGCTTTCGGGAGATCGAGGGCACAGATACGCAGTATTTT	CASSFREIEGTDTQYF	TRBV7-9	TRBJ2-3	-	-
TGTGCCACCAGGGGACAGGGGACAGATACGCAGTATTTT	CATRGQGTDTQYF	TRBV24-1	TRBJ2-3	once	TRBD1
TGTGCCAGCAGCGTCGGTCGGGAGGGCTTTGGAGATACGCAGTATTTT	CASSVGREGFGDTQYF	TRBV9	TRBJ2-3	-	TRBD2
TGTGCCAGCAGTCCTTGGGGGACTCTCGTCGGGGAGCTGTTTTTT	CASSPWGTLVGELFF	TRBV6-5	TRBJ2-2	-	-
TGTGCCAGCAGCGTTGGGAGTGCAACTAATGAAAAACTGTTTTTT	CASSVGSATNEKLFF	TRBV9	TRBJ1-4	-	-
TGTGCCAGCGCAGGACAGGGGAGCTATGGCTACACCTTC	CASAGQGSYGYTF	TRBV12-3/TRBV12-4	TRBJ1-2	-	TRBD1
TGTGCCATCACCGCGGGACTAGCGAGCTACGAGCAGTACTTC	CAITAGLASYEQYF	TRBV10-3	TRBJ2-7	once	TRBD2
TGTGCCAGCAGTTTAGGACTGAACACTGAAGCTTTCTTT	CASSLGLNTEAFF	TRBV28	TRBJ1-1	-	-
TGTGCCAGCAGCTCCGGATCCCAAGAGACCCAGTACTTC	CASSSGSQETQYF	TRBV7-2	TRBJ2-5	-	-
TGTGCCAGCGGGGAGTTCTCTGGAAACACCATATATTTT	CASGEFSGNTIYF	TRBV6-5	TRBJ1-3	once	-
TGTGCCACCAGTGATTTAGCTTTCACCGGGGAGCTGTTTTTT	CATSDLAFTGELFF	TRBV24-1	TRBJ2-2	once	-
TGTGCCACCAGCAGAGACCGCGGACAGGCTGGAAACACCATATATTTT	CATSRDRGQAGNTIYF	TRBV15	TRBJ1-3	-	TRBD1
TGTGCCAGCAGCTTAGAAGGGGTTCTCGGAATTGGAGAAAAACTGTTTTTT	CASSLEGVLGIGEKLFF	TRBV11-2	TRBJ1-4	-	-
TGCAGCGTTGATCTTAGAAACCGGGACGGAATGAACACTGAAGCTTTCTTT	CSVDLRNRDGMNTEAFF	TRBV29-1	TRBJ1-1	-	-
TGTGCCAGCCGGGTTCGGGGGCTGGGGAACACTGAAGCTTTCTTT	CASRVRGLGNTEAFF	TRBV18	TRBJ1-1	-	-